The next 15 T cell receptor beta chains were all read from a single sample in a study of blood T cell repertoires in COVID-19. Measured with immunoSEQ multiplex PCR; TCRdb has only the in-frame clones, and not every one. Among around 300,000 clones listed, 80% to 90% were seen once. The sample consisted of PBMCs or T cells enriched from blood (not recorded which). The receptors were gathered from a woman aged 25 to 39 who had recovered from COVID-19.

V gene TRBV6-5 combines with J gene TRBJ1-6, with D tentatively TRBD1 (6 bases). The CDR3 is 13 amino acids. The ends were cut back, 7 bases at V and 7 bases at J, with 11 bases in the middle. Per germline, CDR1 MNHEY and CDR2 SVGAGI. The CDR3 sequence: CASNRGKNSPLHF. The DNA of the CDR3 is TGTGCCAGCAATAGGGGGAAAAATTCACCCCTCCACTTT.

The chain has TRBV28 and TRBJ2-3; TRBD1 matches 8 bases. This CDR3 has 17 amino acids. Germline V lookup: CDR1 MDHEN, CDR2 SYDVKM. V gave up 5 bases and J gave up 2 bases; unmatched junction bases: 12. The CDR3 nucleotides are TGTGCCAGCAGTCCGATTGACAGGGGACCTAACACAGATACGCAGTATTTT. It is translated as CASSPIDRGPNTDTQYF. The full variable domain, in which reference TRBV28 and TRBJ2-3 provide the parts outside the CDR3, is DVKVTQSSRYLVKRTGEKVFLECVQDMDHENMFWYRQDPGLGLRLIYFSYDVKMKEKGDIPEGYSVSREKKERFSLILESASTNQTSMYLCASSPIDRGPNTDTQYFGPGTRLTVL.

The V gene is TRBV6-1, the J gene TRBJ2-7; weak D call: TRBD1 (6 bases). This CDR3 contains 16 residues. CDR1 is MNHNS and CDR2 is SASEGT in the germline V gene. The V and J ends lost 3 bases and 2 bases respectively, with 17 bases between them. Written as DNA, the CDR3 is TGTGCCAGCAGTGACCCGGGACACCAAAACACCTACGAGCAGTACTTC. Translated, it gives CASSDPGHQNTYEQYF.

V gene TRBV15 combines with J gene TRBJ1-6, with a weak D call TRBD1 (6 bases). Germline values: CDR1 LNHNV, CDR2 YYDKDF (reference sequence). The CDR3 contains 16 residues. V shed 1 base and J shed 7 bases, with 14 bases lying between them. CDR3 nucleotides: TGTGCCACCAGCAGAGCAGGGACACTGCGGAATTCACCCCTCCACTTT. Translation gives CATSRAGTLRNSPLHF.

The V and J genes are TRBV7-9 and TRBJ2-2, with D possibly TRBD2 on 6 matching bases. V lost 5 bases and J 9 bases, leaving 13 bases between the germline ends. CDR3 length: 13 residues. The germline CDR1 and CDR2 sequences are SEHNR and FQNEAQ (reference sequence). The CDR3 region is CASSLSGGWELFF. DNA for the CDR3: TGTGCCAGCAGCCTTAGCGGCGGCTGGGAGCTGTTTTTT.

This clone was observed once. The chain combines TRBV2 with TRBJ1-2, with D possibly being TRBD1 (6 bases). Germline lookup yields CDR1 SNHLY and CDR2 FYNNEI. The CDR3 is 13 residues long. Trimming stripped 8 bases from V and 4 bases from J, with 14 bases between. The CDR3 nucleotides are TGTGCCAGCGAACTCGGGGGGCGCTATGGCTACACCTTC. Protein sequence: CASELGGRYGYTF. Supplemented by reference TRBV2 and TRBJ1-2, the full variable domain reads EPEVTQTPSHQVTQMGQEVILRCVPISNHLYFYWYRQILGQKVEFLVSFYNNEISEKSEIFDDQFSVERPDGSNFTLKIRSTKLEDSAMYFCASELGGRYGYTFGSGTRLTVV.

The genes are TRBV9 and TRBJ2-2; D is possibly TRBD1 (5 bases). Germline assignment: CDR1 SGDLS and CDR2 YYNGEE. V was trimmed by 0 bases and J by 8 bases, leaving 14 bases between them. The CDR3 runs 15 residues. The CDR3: CASSVEGNTGGELFF. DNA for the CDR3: TGTGCCAGCAGCGTAGAGGGCAACACAGGTGGGGAGCTGTTTTTT.

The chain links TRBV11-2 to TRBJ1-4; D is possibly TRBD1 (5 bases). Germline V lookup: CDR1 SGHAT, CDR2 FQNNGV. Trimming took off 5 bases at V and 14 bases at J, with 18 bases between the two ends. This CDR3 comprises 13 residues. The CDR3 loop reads CASSHPGTFHLFF. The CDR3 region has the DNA TGTGCCAGCAGCCACCCCGGGACTTTCCACCTGTTTTTT.

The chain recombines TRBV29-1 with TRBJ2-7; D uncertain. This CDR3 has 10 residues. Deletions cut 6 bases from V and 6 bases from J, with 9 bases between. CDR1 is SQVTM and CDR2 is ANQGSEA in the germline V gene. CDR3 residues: CSVRIREQYF. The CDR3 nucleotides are TGCAGCGTGAGAATCCGCGAGCAGTACTTC.

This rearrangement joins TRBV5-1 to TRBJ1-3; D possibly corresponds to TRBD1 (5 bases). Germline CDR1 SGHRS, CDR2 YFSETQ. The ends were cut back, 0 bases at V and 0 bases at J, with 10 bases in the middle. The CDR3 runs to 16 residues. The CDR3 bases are TGCGCCAGCAGCTTGGACCCCGGGGGCTCTGGAAACACCATATATTTT. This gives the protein CASSLDPGGSGNTIYF.

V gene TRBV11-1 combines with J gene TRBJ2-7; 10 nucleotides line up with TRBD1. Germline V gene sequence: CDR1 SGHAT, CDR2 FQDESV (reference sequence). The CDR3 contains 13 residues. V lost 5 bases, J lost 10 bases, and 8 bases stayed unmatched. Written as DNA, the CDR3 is TGTGCCAGCAGCCAGCCGGGACAGGGGCATCAGTACTTC. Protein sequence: CASSQPGQGHQYF.

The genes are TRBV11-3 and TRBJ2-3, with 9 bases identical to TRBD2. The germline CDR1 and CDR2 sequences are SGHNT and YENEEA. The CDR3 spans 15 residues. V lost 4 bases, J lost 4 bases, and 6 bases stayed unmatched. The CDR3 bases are TGTGCCAGCAGCTCAGCGACTAGCGGCCCAGATACGCAGTATTTT. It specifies CASSSATSGPDTQYF. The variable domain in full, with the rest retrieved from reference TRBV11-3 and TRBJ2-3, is EAGVVQSPRYKIIEKKQPVAFWCNPISGHNTLYWYLQNLGQGPELLIRYENEEAVDDSQLPKDRFSAERLKGVDSTLKIQPAELGDSAVYLCASSSATSGPDTQYFGPGTRLTVL.

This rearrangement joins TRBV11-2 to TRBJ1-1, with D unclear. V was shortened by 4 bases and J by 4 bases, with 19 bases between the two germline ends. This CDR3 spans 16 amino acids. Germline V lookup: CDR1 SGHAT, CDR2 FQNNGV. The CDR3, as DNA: TGTGCCAGCAGCTCCTCCCTTGATCGGGGAACCACTGAAGCTTTCTTT. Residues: CASSSSLDRGTTEAFF.

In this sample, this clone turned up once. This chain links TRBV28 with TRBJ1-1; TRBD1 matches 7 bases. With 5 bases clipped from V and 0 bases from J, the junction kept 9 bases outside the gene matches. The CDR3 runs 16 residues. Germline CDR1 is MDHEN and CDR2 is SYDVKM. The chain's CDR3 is CASSPPTGSMNTEAFF. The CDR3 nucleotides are TGTGCCAGCAGTCCCCCGACAGGGTCCATGAACACTGAAGCTTTCTTT.

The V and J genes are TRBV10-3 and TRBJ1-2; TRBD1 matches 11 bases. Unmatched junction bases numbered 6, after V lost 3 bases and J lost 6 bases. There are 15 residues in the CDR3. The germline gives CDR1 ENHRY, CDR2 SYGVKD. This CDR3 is CAISDRDRGSDGYTF. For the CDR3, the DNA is TGTGCCATCAGTGACCGGGACAGGGGGTCGGATGGCTACACCTTC.